This T cell receptor (beta chain) appears in the sequencing data of a study of regulatory dendritic cells for organ transplantation. CDR1 and CDR2 (germline): SGHKS, YYEKEE (reference sequence). The CDR3 runs to 13 residues. V was cut by 0 bases and J by 10 bases, with 11 bases left in between. Study-level findings and limits: Alloreactive memory CD8+ T cell pools varied considerably between individuals.

TCRdb's table, derived via immunoSEQ multiplex PCR, lists solely in-frame clones and lacks some. This table holds 29,000 or so clones, about 75% found once. This clone appeared once. Antigen: not known. The sequence was collected from a human donor in good health. The sequencing sample was made of memory CD4+ T cells from blood. The sample's subset: CD45RO+ memory T cells. The rearrangement joins TRBV5-5 to TRBJ2-1; D is possibly TRBD1 or TRBD2 (6 bases each). The CDR3 nucleotides read TGTGCCAGCAGCTTGGGGGCGGGGACAGAGCAGTTCTTC. Protein product: CASSLGAGTEQFF.